Below are 3 T cell receptor beta chains sequenced from a single sample in a study of shared clonotypes between healthy human individuals. The repertoire was sequenced with immunoSEQ multiplex PCR; TCRdb's copy has only in-frame clones and lacks some. The sample has about 2,100,000 clones, roughly 91% seen once. Naive-designated CD8 cells lacked CD45RO, were positively enriched for CCR7, and omitted terminally differentiated effector memory CD45RA+ cells. Sequencing used naive CD8+ T cells from PBMCs. The receptor set was obtained from a man younger than 35 in good health. Some clones in this sample may be carry-over from other donors' samples.

This chain joins TRBV6-6 and TRBJ2-4; a possible D gene is TRBD1 (6 bases). CDR1 MNHNY and CDR2 SVGAGI come from the germline V gene (reference sequence). V shed 6 bases and J shed 2 bases, with 14 bases lying between them. This CDR3 has 15 amino acids. CDR3 loop: CASSAQGRTKNIQYF. For the CDR3, the DNA is TGTGCCAGCAGCGCTCAGGGGCGAACCAAAAACATTCAGTACTTC.

As concerns this clone: This may be a read error, as it is one base from a much larger clone. The identical CDR3 is also encoded by other nucleotide sequences in the sample. The genes are TRBV7-9 and TRBJ2-7; a possible D gene is TRBD2 (6 bases). Per germline, CDR1 SEHNR and CDR2 FQNEAQ (reference sequence). The CDR3 totals 13 residues. Trimming left V 1 base short and J 3 bases short, with 7 bases between. The CDR3 DNA sequence: TGTGCCAGCAGCTTAGTGGGGGGCTACGAGCAGTACTTC. Amino acid sequence: CASSLVGGYEQYF.

The chain carries TRBV27 and TRBJ1-5; the D gene is possibly TRBD1 (5 bases). This CDR3 is 15 amino acids long. In germline, CDR1 is MNHEY, CDR2 SMNVEV (reference sequence). Between the trimmed V and J ends, which lost 5 bases and 0 bases, there was a span of 11 bases. CDR3 sequence reads: CASSTTGLSNQPQHF. The CDR3 DNA sequence: TGTGCCAGCAGTACAACGGGACTTAGCAATCAGCCCCAGCATTTT.